This TCR beta chain appears in the sequencing data of a study of blood T cell repertoires in COVID-19. V gave up 6 bases and J gave up 9 bases; unmatched junction bases: 16. This CDR3 has 15 residues. Germline CDR1 MNHEY, CDR2 SVGEGT. Using immunoSEQ multiplex PCR, the repertoire was profiled, and TCRdb retains in-frame clones only, with some absent. The table shows some 300,000 clones, with 75% to 90% occurring only once. The TCR was taken from an older woman with COVID-19, enrolled during active disease. Sequenced input: peripheral blood. J is TRBJ1-2 and V is TRBV6-2 or TRBV6-3; 7 positions agree with TRBD1. CDR3 in DNA: TGTGCCAGCAGCTTCAGGGACAGTGTACAAAGGAGCTACACCTTC. Protein: CASSFRDSVQRSYTF.